The clone carrying this T cell receptor (beta chain) was counted at least ten times. Germline V gives CDR1 SGHDN, CDR2 FVKESK. The V end was cut by 1 base, the J end by 1 base, with 7 bases between. The CDR3 has 14 residues. This sample is part of a study of read filtering for tumor transcriptome and immune sequencing. This library used roughly 430 ng RNA and molecular barcoded adaptors spanning alpha/delta and beta/gamma chains. TCRdb reprocessed the reads with MiXCR, giving one entry per CDR3 protein. The repertoire holds about 50,000 distinct CDR3 sequences, with less than 20% as singletons. Sequencing input: a population of CD138-negative cells sorted from bone marrow. This TCR derives from a donor aged 40 or older with multiple myeloma. The rearrangement uses TRBV14 and TRBJ1-1; the D is unclear. The CDR3 is CASSQAPRNTEAFF. CDR3 in DNA: TGTGCCAGCAGCCAAGCCCCCCGGAACACTGAAGCTTTCTTT.